These 30 T cell receptor beta chains came from one sample sequenced in a study of blood T cell repertoires in COVID-19. The protocol was immunoSEQ multiplex PCR, while the TCRdb copy is restricted to in-frame clones and leaves out a portion. The sample holds 450,000 to 500,000 clones, about 85% seen once. Sample: PBMCs or T cells enriched from blood (not recorded which). The receptors derive from a woman aged 60-70 years who had recovered from COVID-19.

The rearrangement joins TRBV7-2 to TRBJ2-5; D possibly corresponds to TRBD2 (5 bases). Trimming cost V 1 base and J 5 bases, with 11 bases left between them. Per the germline V gene, CDR1 is SGHTA and CDR2 is FQGNSA. CDR3 size: 14 residues. As DNA, the CDR3 is TGTGCCAGCAGCTTAGTTTACGGGAAGGAGACCCAGTACTTC. It is translated as CASSLVYGKETQYF. The full variable domain, its missing parts supplied by reference TRBV7-2 and TRBJ2-5, is GAGVSQSPSNKVTEKGKDVELRCDPISGHTALYWYRQSLGQGLEFLIYFQGNSAPDKSGLPSDRFSAERTGGSVSTLTIQRTQQEDSAVYLCASSLVYGKETQYFGPGTRLLVL.

The rearrangement links TRBV2 to TRBJ1-1; D not certain. V gave up 6 bases and J gave up 3 bases, with 8 bases separating them. Germline CDR1 SNHLY, CDR2 FYNNEI. The CDR3 spans 12 residues. The CDR3 sequence is CASRGEYTEAFF. As DNA, the CDR3 is TGTGCCAGCAGGGGCGAGTACACTGAAGCTTTCTTT.

This sequence joins TRBV28 and TRBJ1-2; 8 bases match TRBD1. The junction had 10 bases not matched to a gene; V was cut back by 6 bases and J by 4 bases. The CDR3 spans 15 residues. Looked up from germline, CDR1 is MDHEN and CDR2 is SYDVKM. The CDR3 region is CASRRVTGEAYGYTF. CDR3 bases: TGTGCCAGCAGGAGGGTGACAGGGGAAGCCTATGGCTACACCTTC.

The V call is TRBV3-1 (or the pseudogene TRBV3-2), the J call TRBJ1-4; tentatively, D is TRBD1 (6 bases). The CDR3 is 19 residues long. In germline, CDR1 is LGHDT, CDR2 YNNKEL (reference sequence). Trimming removed 1 base from V and 8 bases from J, with 26 bases in between. The CDR3 protein is CASSQGLGGQGLNREKLFF. The CDR3 coding sequence is TGTGCCAGCAGCCAAGGTCTCGGGGGGCAGGGCCTAAACAGGGAAAAACTGTTTTTT.

This chain uses TRBV18 with TRBJ1-5; tentative D call: TRBD1 (6 bases). V lost 6 bases, J lost 2 bases, and 11 bases lay in between. Germline CDR1 is KGHSH and CDR2 is LQKENI. The CDR3 is 14 amino acids. The CDR3 region is CASSQGQRNQPQHF. DNA for the CDR3: TGTGCCAGCTCGCAGGGACAACGCAATCAGCCCCAGCATTTT.

The chain uses TRBV6-6 and TRBJ1-1; D gene unclear. Germline loops: CDR1 MNHNY, CDR2 SVGAGI (reference sequence). V dropped 4 bases and J dropped 0 bases, with 12 bases sitting between them. The CDR3 covers 15 residues. CDR3 nucleotide sequence: TGTGCCAGCAGTTCGGAGGTTATCATGAACACTGAAGCTTTCTTT. This sequence encodes CASSSEVIMNTEAFF.

V is TRBV6-5 and J is TRBJ2-7; 10 bases map to TRBD1. The CDR3 sequence is 15 residues long. With V trimmed by 6 bases and J by 0 bases, 5 bases remained unmatched. The germline V gene has CDR1 MNHEY and CDR2 SVGAGI. As DNA, the CDR3 is TGTGCCAGCAGATTCCGGGACAGGGGCTCCTACGAGCAGTACTTC. Translating gives CASRFRDRGSYEQYF.

The chain links TRBV3-1 (or the pseudogene TRBV3-2) to TRBJ2-3, with D possibly TRBD1 on 5 matching bases. In germline, CDR1 is LGHDT, CDR2 YNNKEL (reference sequence). V lost 3 bases and J lost 2, with 12 bases in between. The CDR3 length is 15 residues. Here the CDR3 DNA reads TGTGCCAGCAGCCATACAGGTGTGCCCACAGATACGCAGTATTTT. The encoded protein is CASSHTGVPTDTQYF.

The chain combines TRBV11-3 with TRBJ1-1, with a tentative D call TRBD1 (6 bases). There are 15 residues in the CDR3. Germline assignment: CDR1 SGHNT and CDR2 YENEEA. V lost 7 bases, J lost 0 bases, and 15 bases lay in between. CDR3 bases: TGTGCCAGCACCCCGGGGGGGGGCCTGAACACTGAAGCTTTCTTT. It translates to CASTPGGGLNTEAFF.

The V and J genes are TRBV20-1 and TRBJ2-5, with 7 bases identical to TRBD2. Trimming took 3 bases from V and 2 from J; bases not matched to a gene: 9. The V gene's germline CDR1 is DFQATT and CDR2 SNEGSKA (reference sequence). This CDR3 region has 15 residues. The CDR3 sequence: CSASQLRGEQETQYF. The CDR3 nucleotides read TGCAGTGCTAGTCAACTCCGGGGGGAGCAAGAGACCCAGTACTTC.

This clone was recorded only once. This chain links TRBV18 with TRBJ1-5; D is uncertain. The CDR3 is made up of 11 amino acids. The V end was cut by 6 bases, the J end by 3 bases, with 3 bases between. Germline V CDR1 and CDR2: KGHSH, LQKENI. In DNA, the CDR3 is TGTGCCAGCTCTATCAATCAGCCCCAGCATTTT. Protein product: CASSINQPQHF. Full variable domain (remainder filled in from reference TRBV18 and TRBJ1-5): NAGVMQNPRHLVRRRGQEARLRCSPMKGHSHVYWYRQLPEEGLKFMVYLQKENIIDESGMPKERFSAEFPKEGPSILRIQQVVRGDSAAYFCASSINQPQHFGDGTRLSIL.

The J gene is TRBJ1-1, the V gene TRBV6-5; 7 bases match TRBD1. The CDR3 has 13 residues. Germline lookup yields CDR1 MNHEY and CDR2 SVGAGI. Trimming at V came to 10 bases and at J to 1 base, leaving 6 bases not matched to a gene. CDR3 in amino acids: CATERTGNTEAFF. The CDR3 DNA is TGTGCCACCGAGAGGACAGGGAACACTGAAGCTTTCTTT.

The CDR3 loop reads CASSDVGGAILETQYF. CDR3 DNA: TGTGCCAGCAGTGATGTGGGGGGGGCCATATTGGAGACCCAGTACTTC. This chain joins TRBV2 and TRBJ2-5; a possible D gene is TRBD2 (7 bases). CDR3 length equals 16 residues. V dropped 3 bases and J dropped 5 bases, with 19 bases sitting between them. Per the germline V gene, CDR1 is SNHLY and CDR2 is FYNNEI.

As regards this clone: The sample contains more than one DNA sequence encoding this CDR3. The chain carries TRBV6-1 and TRBJ2-7; possible D gene TRBD2, 6 bases. Per germline, CDR1 MNHNS and CDR2 SASEGT. The CDR3 covers 14 residues. V was clipped by 1 base and J by 3 bases, with 10 bases between them. CDR3 nucleotides: TGTGCCAGCAGTGAAGTCGGGCGGGGCTACGAGCAGTACGTC. Translating gives CASSEVGRGYEQYV.

The chain combines TRBV11-2 with TRBJ1-2; TRBD1 agrees at 9 bases. With V trimmed by 1 base and J by 13 bases, 7 bases remained unmatched. The CDR3 spans 13 residues. CDR1 and CDR2 from the germline V gene are SGHAT and FQNNGV. The CDR3 loop is CASSLAQYRGLTF. The CDR3 region has the DNA TGTGCCAGCAGCTTAGCACAGTACAGGGGGCTCACCTTC.

This chain joins TRBV19 and TRBJ1-2; D is uncertain. The V gene's germline CDR1 is LNHDA and CDR2 SQIVND (reference sequence). The CDR3 length is 14 residues. The V end was cut by 7 bases, the J end by 5 bases, with 17 bases between. The CDR3 bases are TGTGCCAGTAACCCATCGGGAACCCTATATGGCTACACCTTC. Its protein product is CASNPSGTLYGYTF.

The rearrangement links TRBV11-3 to TRBJ1-3, with D possibly TRBD1 on 6 matching bases. In germline, CDR1 is SGHNT, CDR2 YENEEA. The CDR3 covers 16 residues. Trimming took off 4 bases at V and 6 bases at J, with 19 bases between the two ends. The CDR3 protein is CASSSLSGHSINTIYF. The CDR3 coding sequence is TGTGCCAGCAGCTCCCTTTCGGGACATTCAATAAACACCATATATTTT.

The V and J genes are TRBV28 and TRBJ2-3; D is possibly TRBD2 (7 bases). The CDR3 consists of 16 residues. The germline V gene has CDR1 MDHEN and CDR2 SYDVKM. V was pared by 7 bases and J by 5 bases, with 22 bases between. The CDR3 is CASKGGGRGKIDTQYF. The CDR3 DNA is TGTGCCAGCAAAGGGGGGGGCCGGGGGAAGATAGATACGCAGTATTTT. The full variable domain, completed using reference TRBV28 and TRBJ2-3, is DVKVTQSSRYLVKRTGEKVFLECVQDMDHENMFWYRQDPGLGLRLIYFSYDVKMKEKGDIPEGYSVSREKKERFSLILESASTNQTSMYLCASKGGGRGKIDTQYFGPGTRLTVL.

The V gene is TRBV18, the J gene TRBJ2-1; D unclear. Germline values: CDR1 KGHSH, CDR2 LQKENI. CDR3 length equals 13 residues. V was pared by 3 bases and J by 6 bases, with 9 bases between. The DNA for the CDR3 is TGTGCCAGCTCACCGGGCCCGTCCAATGAGCAGTTCTTC. It specifies CASSPGPSNEQFF. Full variable domain (missing parts from reference TRBV18 and TRBJ2-1): NAGVMQNPRHLVRRRGQEARLRCSPMKGHSHVYWYRQLPEEGLKFMVYLQKENIIDESGMPKERFSAEFPKEGPSILRIQQVVRGDSAAYFCASSPGPSNEQFFGPGTRLTVL.

This clone was seen more than once but under ten times. The chain links TRBV4-2 to TRBJ1-3; 8 nucleotides match TRBD1. The CDR3 runs 16 residues. Germline V gene lookup returns CDR1 LGHNA and CDR2 YNFKEQ. The V and J ends lost 2 bases and 4 bases, in that order; junction bases with no gene match: 7. CDR3 nucleotide sequence: TGTGCCAGCAGCCAAATCCAGGGGGCGCAGGGAAACACCATATATTTT. Its translation is CASSQIQGAQGNTIYF.

V is TRBV19 and J is TRBJ1-2; 9 bases are shared with TRBD1. The germline V gene has CDR1 LNHDA and CDR2 SQIVND (reference sequence). The length of the CDR3 is 14 residues. Trimming cost V 3 bases and J 4 bases; bases outside gene matches: 3. Written as DNA, the CDR3 is TGTGCCAGTAGTATGGGGACAGGGTGCTATGGCTACACCTTC. This sequence encodes CASSMGTGCYGYTF.

This rearrangement joins TRBV27 to TRBJ2-7; 7 nucleotides line up with TRBD1. The CDR3 extends over 13 amino acids. Per the germline V gene, CDR1 is MNHEY and CDR2 is SMNVEV (reference sequence). The junction had 5 bases not matched to a gene; V was cut back by 8 bases and J by 1 base. CDR3 DNA sequence: TGTGCCAGCTGGGGACAGCCTTCCTACGAGCAGTACTTC. Encoded protein: CASWGQPSYEQYF.

This chain joins TRBV2 and TRBJ1-5; D perhaps matches TRBD1 (6 bases). V was cut by 4 bases and J by 4 bases, with 11 bases left in between. From germline, CDR1 is SNHLY and CDR2 FYNNEI. The CDR3 runs to 14 residues. CDR3 sequence reads: CASSGRGANQPQHF. The CDR3 DNA reads TGTGCCAGCAGTGGCAGGGGTGCTAATCAGCCCCAGCATTTT.

CDR3 DNA: TGTGCCAGCAGCCCCAGTTGGCAGGCCTACGAGCAGTACTTC. Encoded protein: CASSPSWQAYEQYF. J is TRBJ2-7 and V is TRBV27; D not certain. V shed 6 bases and J shed 2 bases, with 14 bases lying between them. CDR3 size: 14 residues. From germline, CDR1 is MNHEY and CDR2 SMNVEV (reference sequence).

This chain links TRBV5-8 with TRBJ2-1; D might be TRBD1 (6 bases). Germline CDR1 reads SGHTS; CDR2 reads YDEGEE. The CDR3 is made up of 16 amino acids. V was clipped by 0 bases and J by 4 bases, with 14 bases between them. CDR3 amino acids: CASSLEGQGSYNEQFF. In nucleotides, the CDR3 is TGTGCCAGCAGCTTGGAGGGCCAGGGGAGTTACAATGAGCAGTTCTTC.

This clone appeared once. The CDR3 sequence: CASSQGPPTDRGYGYTF. CDR3 coding DNA: TGCGCCAGCAGCCAAGGTCCCCCAACTGACAGGGGCTATGGCTACACCTTC. The chain joins TRBV4-1 to TRBJ1-2, with 8 bases fitting TRBD1. Trimming removed 1 base from V and 4 bases from J; junction bases left unmatched: 11. Germline lookup yields CDR1 MGHRA and CDR2 YSYEKL. This CDR3 has 17 amino acids.

The chain has TRBV7-2 and TRBJ2-4; 7 bases agree with TRBD1. This CDR3 region has 13 residues. J lost 8 bases, V lost 1 base, and 2 bases had no gene match. The germline V gene has CDR1 SGHTA and CDR2 FQGNSA. CDR3 protein: CASSLDTGDIQYF. In DNA, the CDR3 is TGTGCCAGCAGCTTAGACACAGGGGACATTCAGTACTTC.

The chain links TRBV28 to TRBJ2-7, with D maybe TRBD2 (5 bases). The germline V and J ends were trimmed by 1 base and 5 bases, with 15 bases remaining between them. Germline assignment: CDR1 MDHEN and CDR2 SYDVKM. The CDR3 covers 15 residues. CDR3 protein: CASSLSLAGRNEQYV. The DNA of the CDR3 is TGTGCCAGCAGTTTATCCCTAGCTGGGCGGAACGAGCAGTACGTC.

In this sample, this clone turned up a few times. The genes are TRBV30 and TRBJ1-5, with D possibly matching TRBD1 (6 bases). The length of the CDR3 is 14 residues. V was trimmed by 2 bases and J by 5 bases, leaving 13 bases between them. Germline CDR1 and CDR2: GTSNPN and SVGIG (reference sequence). CDR3 in amino acids: CAWSMGGAHQPQHF. The DNA for the CDR3 is TGTGCCTGGAGTATGGGGGGGGCTCATCAGCCCCAGCATTTT.

The chain employs TRBV7-9 and TRBJ1-2; 7 bases agree with TRBD1. J gave up 0 bases and V 0 bases, and 4 bases lay outside the gene matches. This CDR3 comprises 16 residues. In germline, CDR1 is SEHNR, CDR2 FQNEAQ (reference sequence). The CDR3 nucleotides read TGTGCCAGCAGCTTAGCGACAGGGAGATCTAACTATGGCTACACCTTC. This encodes CASSLATGRSNYGYTF.